Below, one TCR beta chain is given with its context. Its antigen is currently not known. Per-base quality was not reported, and no clone a single base away is much larger than it. These data belong to a study of cytomegalovirus exposure and HLA in healthy donors (dated by TCRdb to about 2017). Background on the whole study: According to an earlier analysis of 587 of the donors, about 170 million T cells yielded roughly 100 million unique TCR beta sequences and around 280 Gb of sequence data. An early release covering approximately 600 HLA-typed donors comprised about 300 gigabases of sequencing data and tens of millions of unique TCR sequences. Among the 398 genotyped donors, about 83% belonged to the genetic ancestry cluster associated with self-reported Caucasian donors. The study was designed to test whether signatures of past pathogen exposure could be identified by cataloging public T cell receptors. The study used immunosequencing to profile the T cell repertoires of approximately 630 subjects and linked those repertoires to cytomegalovirus serostatus. Along with the approximately 650-subject first cohort, a separate validation cohort of over a hundred different subjects was used. To predict cytomegalovirus infection status, the study combined high-throughput TCR immunosequencing, statistical association of individual TCRs with disease status, and machine learning. A later analysis re-analyzed previously published TCR beta repertoires from several hundred donors and added high-resolution HLA genotyping to study TCR occurrence patterns. In the later analysis, no new phenotypic data were used to find candidate immune exposures; instead, reliance was placed on TCR beta sequences and their occurrence across donors. An earlier analysis of fewer than 700 of the donors applied high-throughput TCR beta sequencing to assess whether each TCR beta V gene segment acted as functional or pseudogenic. Alongside the repertoire data, information on donor age, sex, ethnicity and CMV serostatus was compiled. In a later genetic analysis, genome-wide SNP genotypes for 398 of the 666 donors were used, and that subset was treated as a discovery cohort. Every repertoire in the discovery cohort had been generated on one and the same sequencing platform. HLA typing covered class I and class II loci at four-digit resolution. The number of typed donors differed by locus: about 629-630 for A, B, C, DRB1 and DQB1; 500 to 550 for DQA1; 600 to 610 for DPA1; and about 450 for DPB1. About five DR-DQ haplotypes were handled as single units for association and clustering because linkage in the cohort was strong. On average, 235,054 unique TCR beta nucleotide sequences were sequenced per donor among 398 genotyped donors of the cohort, with roughly 18% of those sequences being non-productive.

In total, around 600 healthy bone marrow donors made up the cohort. Cohort members were all nominally healthy when sampled, although unrecorded immune exposures were likely present. The donor tested CMV seronegative, placing the donor among the 352 seronegative members of the cohort. A peripheral blood sample was collected from each donor, and TCR beta sequencing was performed on peripheral blood mononuclear cells. The Qiagen DNeasy Blood Extraction Kit was used to extract genomic DNA from the blood cell samples. Here is what the overall study found, with its caveats: Cytomegalovirus status was reported to be diagnosed by the classifier with high specificity and sensitivity in both the original and validation cohorts. A further reported finding was that TCR beta sequences accurately predicted the HLA-A and HLA-B alleles for most subjects in the first cohort. Compared with equally common non-associated chains, HLA-associated TCR beta chains in a later analysis were more clonally expanded and had lower generation probabilities. In a later analysis, about 17,000 TCR beta sequences were associated with specific HLA alleles at a false discovery rate of 0.05. A cluster of highly shared sequence variants was judged likely to represent a technical artifact of the sequencing pipeline. Because some donors lacked HLA typing at each locus, the association tests relied only on the typed subset. Most TCR sequences were observed very rarely across donors, whereas some public TCRs were present in many individuals. Because counts were too low, fewer than 20 rarely observed V segments, including chromosome 9 orphons, were excluded from the earlier analysis of 587 of the donors. When HLA alleles, especially DR and DQ, strongly co-occurred, TCR associations were difficult to assign to individual alleles. An association between a missense DCLRE1C variant and V-gene and J-gene trimming of TCR beta chains was found in a later genetic analysis and replicated in an independent cohort. Sequencing depth was assumed to be roughly uniform across donors in the presence/absence analyses, though that assumption may not hold. A few of the identified cytomegalovirus-associated TCR beta chains were confirmed in vitro to be specific for cytomegalovirus antigens. A later analysis found that most CMV-associated TCR beta chains appeared HLA-restricted, with HLA associations seemingly driven largely by CMV exposure. Because the 87-base-pair reads could not distinguish some IMGT-functional V segments, including TRBV6-2 and TRBV6-3, those segments were excluded. An earlier analysis of approximately 530 of the donors showed that most TCR beta V segments appeared in productive rearrangements either about 90% or about 30% of the time, which broadly matched IMGT annotations. For the cohort, immune exposure information was limited to CMV serostatus. Several of the top co-occurrence clusters appeared to be linked to parvovirus B19, influenza, CMV and Epstein-Barr virus, according to a later analysis. The study gave a list of under 200 TCR beta chains associated with cytomegalovirus. Linkage disequilibrium might explain the correlated functional status among segregating V segments, but an unknown experimental factor could not be excluded. In this cohort, only TCR beta chains were sequenced, and detectable features were limited by the absence of alpha or paired-chain data. It was suggested by the authors that the approach could potentially be generalized to other disease states and immunological phenotypes. According to a later analysis, TCR association rates differed among HLA loci, with DRB1 alleles showing the most associated TCRs and HLA-C alleles showing the fewest. According to a later genetic analysis, donors in an Asian-associated ancestry cluster had fewer N-insertions in productive TCRs than the roughly 700-donor mean.

Library preparation was by the immunoSEQ multiplex PCR assay. The multiplex PCR relied on a mix of 60 forward primers for TCR Vbeta segments and 13 reverse primers for TCR Jbeta segments. Amplification of the CDR3 region of rearranged TCR beta genes was performed with a multiplex PCR assay on genomic DNA. The Illumina HiSeq System was used to sequence the amplified TCR beta libraries as 87-base-pair reads. Regarding the original processing steps: A later analysis counted 65 million to 90 million unique TCR beta chains across the 650 to 700 repertoires, and some 11 million of these chains were shared by at least two donors. Raw reads were error-corrected and collapsed into unique sequences with a nearest-neighbor algorithm that merged closely related sequences to remove PCR and sequencing errors. V, D and J gene segments were assigned by aligning CDR3 sequences to IMGT reference sequences. For a sequence to be retained, a match of at least six nucleotides to both a V gene segment and a J gene segment was required. A rearrangement counted as productive if the CDR3 had no stop codons and remained in frame with V and J, and every other rearrangement counted as non-productive. Following IMGT convention, CDR3 was defined as the stretch from the second conserved V-encoded cysteine to the conserved J-encoded phenylalanine. The earlier analysis of a few hundred of the donors excluded any sequence lacking an unambiguous match to a single V gene segment. An earlier analysis of 587 of the donors classified V segments as functional when productive rearrangements were above 56.7% and as segregating when the standard deviation between donors was above 5%. A statistical classification framework was built for diagnosing cytomegalovirus status from the catalog of TCR beta chain sequences. A later analysis assigned V and J genes by comparing TCR nucleotide sequences with IMGT/GENE-DB human TR gene sequences. A later analysis assigned CDR3 sequences and most-parsimonious VDJ recombination scenarios with the TCRdist pipeline. In a later analysis, each TCR beta chain was defined by its CDR3 amino acid sequence together with its V-gene family, and reads without a unique V-gene family were excluded. To address suspected cross-contamination and a sequencing artifact, a later analysis removed 550 to 750 highly shared, low-generation-probability nucleotide sequences. For each public chain, a later analysis derived a clonal expansion index from normalized ranks of inferred template counts within each repertoire. In a later analysis, generation probabilities were computed using a VDJ recombination model fitted to out-of-frame rearrangements, and the results were checked against IGoR. A later analysis scored TCR-TCR, TCR-HLA and TCR-CMV co-occurrence with hypergeometric tests, applying a repertoire-size bias correction to TCR pairs. False discovery rates were estimated in a later analysis by permuting HLA or CMV assignments 20 times. In a later analysis, co-occurring TCRs were grouped using DBSCAN, and TCRdist sequence similarity was added for clustering within HLA-allele-positive subsets. Repertoires with fewer than 30,000 or more than 120,000 public chains were left out of co-occurrence clustering, as were several repertoires with anomalous nucleotide sharing. The immuneACCESS repertoire file appears here via TCRdb, limited to in-frame rearrangements. These files lack a portion of the clones; in checked studies, under half of the deficit traces to unresolved V genes, and the cause of the others is not known. The V and J calls and the clone size are those of that table, but D and trimming were determined from the DNA. The sample includes about 160,000 clones, with approximately 86% observed a single time. The top ten constitute roughly 1.8% of the sample.

Its CDR3 holds 15 amino acids, cysteine through phenylalanine. Of the read, only the CDR3 DNA is kept; its 45 bases are in frame from base 1. Trimmed from V: 4 bases; trimmed from J: 5 bases; junction bases lacking a gene match: 9. The germline V gene sets CDR1 to LGHNA and CDR2 to YNFKEQ. The source is a woman between 18 and 30 years old in good health and CMV-seronegative. The receptor chain draws on TRBV4-2 and TRBJ2-7; 9 central nucleotides agree with TRBD1. Specimen: PBMCs. The DNA sequence follows: TGTGCCAGCAGCCTCACCGGGACAGGGACGAACGAGCAGTACTTC. Translation gives CASSLTGTGTNEQYF.